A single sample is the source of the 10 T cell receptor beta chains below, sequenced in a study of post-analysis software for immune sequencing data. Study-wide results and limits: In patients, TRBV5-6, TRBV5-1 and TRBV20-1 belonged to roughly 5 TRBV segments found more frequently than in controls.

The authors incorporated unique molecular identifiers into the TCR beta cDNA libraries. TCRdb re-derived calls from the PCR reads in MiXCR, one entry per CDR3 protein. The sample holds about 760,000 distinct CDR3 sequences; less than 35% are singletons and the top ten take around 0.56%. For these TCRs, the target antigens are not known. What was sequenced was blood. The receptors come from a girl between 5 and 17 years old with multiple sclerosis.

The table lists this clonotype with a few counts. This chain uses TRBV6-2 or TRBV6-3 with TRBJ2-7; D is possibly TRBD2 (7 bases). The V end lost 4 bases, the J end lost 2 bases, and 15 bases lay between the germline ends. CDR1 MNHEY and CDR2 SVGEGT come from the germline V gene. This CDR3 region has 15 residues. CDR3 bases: TGTGCCAGCAGTTCCGCGGGGGCTGGGACCTACGAGCAGTACTTC. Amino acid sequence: CASSSAGAGTYEQYF.

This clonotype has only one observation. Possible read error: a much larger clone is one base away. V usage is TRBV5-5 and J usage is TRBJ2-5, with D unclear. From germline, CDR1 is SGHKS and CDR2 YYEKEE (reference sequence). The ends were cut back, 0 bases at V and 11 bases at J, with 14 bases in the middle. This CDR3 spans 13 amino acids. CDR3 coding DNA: TGTGCCAGCAGCTTGGCACCCTACAATGAGCAGTACTTC. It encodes CASSLAPYNEQYF.

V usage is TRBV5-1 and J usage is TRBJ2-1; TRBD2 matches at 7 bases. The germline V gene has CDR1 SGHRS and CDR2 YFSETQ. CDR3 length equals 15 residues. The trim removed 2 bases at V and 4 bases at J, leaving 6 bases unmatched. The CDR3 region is CASSFLSGDYNEQFF. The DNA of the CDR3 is TGCGCCAGCAGCTTCCTAAGCGGGGATTACAATGAGCAGTTCTTC.

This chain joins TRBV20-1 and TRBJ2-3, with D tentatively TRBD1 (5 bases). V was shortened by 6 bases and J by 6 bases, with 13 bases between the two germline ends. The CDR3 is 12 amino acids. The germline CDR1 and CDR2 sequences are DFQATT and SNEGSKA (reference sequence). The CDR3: CSAPDSPDTQYF. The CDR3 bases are TGCAGTGCCCCTGACAGTCCTGATACGCAGTATTTT.

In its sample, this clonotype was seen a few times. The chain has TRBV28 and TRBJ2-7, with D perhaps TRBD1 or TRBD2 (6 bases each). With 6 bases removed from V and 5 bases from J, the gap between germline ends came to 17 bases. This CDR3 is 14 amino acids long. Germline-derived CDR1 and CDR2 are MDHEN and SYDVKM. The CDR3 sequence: CASSPGGLSHEQYF. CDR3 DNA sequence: TGTGCCAGCAGCCCTGGGGGGCTCTCTCACGAGCAGTACTTC.

Here the CDR3 DNA reads TGCAGTGCTAGGATACTCCTGGGGACTAGCGGGAGATATGGTGAGCAGTTCTTC. Translated: CSARILLGTSGRYGEQFF. The chain recombines TRBV20-1 with TRBJ2-1; 14 nucleotides align to TRBD2. Unmatched junction bases numbered 16, after V lost 3 bases and J lost 9 bases. The length of the CDR3 is 18 residues. Germline CDR1 and CDR2: DFQATT and SNEGSKA (reference sequence).

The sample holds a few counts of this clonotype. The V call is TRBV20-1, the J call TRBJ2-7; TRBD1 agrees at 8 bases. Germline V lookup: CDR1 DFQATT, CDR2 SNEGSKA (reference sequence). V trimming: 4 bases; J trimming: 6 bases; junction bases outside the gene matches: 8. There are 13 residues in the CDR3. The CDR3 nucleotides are TGCAGTGCTACGGTGCCAGGGGGCGCCGAGCAGTACTTC. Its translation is CSATVPGGAEQYF.

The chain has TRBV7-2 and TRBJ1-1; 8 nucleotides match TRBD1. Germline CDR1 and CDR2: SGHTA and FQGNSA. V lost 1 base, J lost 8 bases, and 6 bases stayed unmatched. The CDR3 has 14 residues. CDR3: CASSLVGGDREAFF. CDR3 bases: TGTGCCAGCAGCTTAGTTGGGGGGGACAGGGAAGCTTTCTTT.

The CDR3 sequence: CASSVEGQGIYEQYF. The CDR3 DNA is TGTGCCAGCAGCGTAGAGGGACAGGGTATCTACGAGCAGTACTTC. The V and J genes are TRBV9 and TRBJ2-7; 9 bases fit TRBD1. The CDR3 runs to 15 residues. Germline V gene sequence: CDR1 SGDLS, CDR2 YYNGEE. Losses at the gene ends were 0 bases for V and 3 bases for J; bases not matched to a gene: 4.

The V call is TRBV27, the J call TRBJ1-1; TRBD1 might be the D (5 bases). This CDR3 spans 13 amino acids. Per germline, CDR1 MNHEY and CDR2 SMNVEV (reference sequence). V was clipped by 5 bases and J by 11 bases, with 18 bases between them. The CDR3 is CASSRRQNSEAFF. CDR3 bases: TGTGCCAGCAGTAGACGACAGAACTCCGAGGCTTTCTTT.